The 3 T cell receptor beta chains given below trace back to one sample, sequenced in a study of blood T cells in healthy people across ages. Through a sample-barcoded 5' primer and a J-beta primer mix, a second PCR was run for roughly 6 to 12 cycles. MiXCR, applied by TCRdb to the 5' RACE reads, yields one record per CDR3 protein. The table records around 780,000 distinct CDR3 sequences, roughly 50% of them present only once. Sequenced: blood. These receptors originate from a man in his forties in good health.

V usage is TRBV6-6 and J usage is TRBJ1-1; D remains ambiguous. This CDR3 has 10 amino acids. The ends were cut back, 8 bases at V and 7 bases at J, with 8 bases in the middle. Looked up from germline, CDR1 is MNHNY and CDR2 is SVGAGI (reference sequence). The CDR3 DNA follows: TGTGCCAGCCGATGGGTTGAAGCTTTCTTT. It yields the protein CASRWVEAFF.

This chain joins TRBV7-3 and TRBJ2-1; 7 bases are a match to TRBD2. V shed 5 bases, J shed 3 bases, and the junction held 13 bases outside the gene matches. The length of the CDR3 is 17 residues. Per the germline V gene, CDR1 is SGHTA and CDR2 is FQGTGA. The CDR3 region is CASSPFKGRADYNEQFF. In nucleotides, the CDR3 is TGTGCCAGCAGCCCATTTAAGGGGAGGGCCGACTACAATGAGCAGTTCTTC.

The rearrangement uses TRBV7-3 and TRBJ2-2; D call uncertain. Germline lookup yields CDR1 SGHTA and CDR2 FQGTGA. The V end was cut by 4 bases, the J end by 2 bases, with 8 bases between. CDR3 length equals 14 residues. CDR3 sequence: CASSYSVNTGELFF. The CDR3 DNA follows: TGTGCCAGCAGCTACTCGGTAAACACCGGGGAGCTGTTTTTT.